Sequencing of this T cell receptor (beta chain) was carried out in a study of CD8+ T cells in alopecia areata. Sample treatment: oral pan-JAK inhibitor, 5-10 mg twice daily. This CDR3 is built from 14 residues. Germline V CDR1 and CDR2: SGHVS, FQNEAQ. V was trimmed by 4 bases and J by 0 bases, leaving 8 bases between them. Isolated RNA was reverse transcribed into cDNA used as the sequencing template. Here immunoSEQ multiplex PCR was the method, and the copy in TCRdb shows in-frame clones only, minus some. The table has 150,000 to 250,000 clones, around 56% seen once. The chain carries TRBV7-8 and TRBJ2-3; TRBD1 or TRBD2 may be the D gene (5 bases each). The receptor's source is a human donor with alopecia areata. Sequenced material: CD4+ T cells sorted from blood, taken at week 4, from a patient treated with tofacitinib. The CDR3 protein is CASSSGRSTDTQYF. CDR3 in DNA: TGTGCCAGCAGCTCGGGACGTAGCACAGATACGCAGTATTTT. Supplemented by reference TRBV7-8 and TRBJ2-3, the full variable domain reads GAGVSQSPRYKVAKRGQDVALRCDPISGHVSLFWYQQALGQGPEFLTYFQNEAQLDKSGLPSDRFFAERPEGSVSTLKIQRTQQEDSAVYLCASSSGRSTDTQYFGPGTRLTVL.